The TCR beta chain under discussion was sequenced for a study of T-cell reconstitution after alpha-beta-depleted transplantation in children. In this sample, this clonotype turned up many times. Trimming left V 0 bases short and J 6 bases short, with 15 bases between. The CDR3 has 15 residues. Germline assignment: CDR1 SGHRS and CDR2 YFSETQ. Unique molecular identifiers were built into the TCRbeta library. TCRdb itself ran the PCR reads through MiXCR, one entry per CDR3 protein. This sample has over 85,000 distinct CDR3 sequences, with under 7% found just once. The starting material was PBMCs, mostly from graft donor cells, obtained 60 days after TCRalphabeta/CD19-depleted stem cell transplant. This TCR derives from a female patient between 2 and 15 years old who had a stem cell transplant for Fanconi anemia, so the T cells may come from the graft donor. V usage is TRBV5-1 and J usage is TRBJ1-2; possibly TRBD1 for D (5 bases). CDR3 sequence reads: CASSLEGLPGDGYTF. Here the CDR3 DNA reads TGCGCCAGCAGCTTGGAGGGACTCCCGGGGGATGGCTACACCTTC.